The 11 T cell receptor beta chains below come from one sample, sequenced in a study of T cell clones after liver transplantation. Here immunoSEQ multiplex PCR was the method, and the copy in TCRdb shows in-frame clones only, minus some. Of about 25,000 clones listed, 55% to 70% were seen once; the top ten hold roughly 2.8%. The sample in question was CD4+ T cells from blood, obtained before liver transplant. Receptor source: a human donor who received a liver transplant.

This clone was observed a single time. The chain links TRBV5-8 to TRBJ1-2; D remains ambiguous. Per the germline V gene, CDR1 is SGHTS and CDR2 is YDEGEE. V lost 4 bases and J lost 7, with 8 bases in between. This CDR3 comprises 11 residues. The chain's CDR3 is CASSPRLGYTF. The CDR3 nucleotides read TGTGCCAGCAGCCCCCGCCTTGGCTACACCTTC.

The rearrangement links TRBV9 to TRBJ2-3; 8 bases line up with TRBD1. CDR3 length equals 15 residues. Germline CDR1 is SGDLS and CDR2 is YYNGEE. J gave up 6 bases and V 4 bases, and 10 bases lay outside the gene matches. CDR3 DNA: TGTGCCAGCAGCTCCCGGGACAGGATTTTGGATACGCAGTATTTT. This codes for CASSSRDRILDTQYF.

The chain links TRBV7-2 to TRBJ2-7; D might be TRBD1 (5 bases). CDR3 length: 14 amino acids. Germline CDR1 SGHTA, CDR2 FQGNSA. Trimming cost V 10 bases and J 0 bases, with 16 bases left between them. The CDR3 DNA reads TGTGCCACCGCCCCAGGGATCCTCTCCTACGAGCAGTACGTC. Amino acids: CATAPGILSYEQYV.

The chain recombines TRBV7-2 with TRBJ2-5, with 10 bases identical to TRBD2. The germline gives CDR1 SGHTA, CDR2 FQGNSA. This CDR3 is 17 amino acids long. Trimming at V came to 2 bases and at J to 5 bases, leaving 11 bases not matched to a gene. CDR3: CASSLLGQRGGGETQYF. The CDR3 DNA follows: TGTGCCAGCAGCTTACTCGGCCAGCGGGGGGGCGGCGAGACCCAGTACTTC.

By share, this clone ranks as medium-sized (0.01 to 0.1%). The CDR3: CAWSTGTVPNQPQHF. The CDR3 DNA sequence: TGTGCCTGGAGTACCGGGACAGTTCCCAATCAGCCCCAGCATTTT. The rearrangement uses TRBV30 and TRBJ1-5; 7 nucleotides align to TRBD1. The length of the CDR3 is 15 residues. Germline lookup yields CDR1 GTSNPN and CDR2 SVGIG (reference sequence). Trimming removed 2 bases from V and 3 bases from J; junction bases left unmatched: 7.

The rearrangement uses TRBV6-6 and TRBJ2-3, with D tentatively TRBD1 or TRBD2 (5 bases each). CDR3 length equals 12 residues. Germline values: CDR1 MNHNY, CDR2 SVGAGI (reference sequence). V lost 10 bases and J lost 3, with 11 bases in between. The CDR3 protein is CATGTTTDTQYF. As DNA, the CDR3 is TGTGCCACCGGGACGACGACAGATACGCAGTATTTT.

A few counts support this clone. The chain combines TRBV11-2 with TRBJ2-1; 13 bases are a match to TRBD2. Germline V gene data show CDR1 as SGHAT and CDR2 as FQNNGV. The CDR3 is 16 amino acids. The trim removed 5 bases at V and 7 bases at J, leaving 8 bases unmatched. The CDR3 bases are TGTGCCAGCAGCAACGGACTAGCGGGAGTTGGGAATGAGCAGTTCTTC. Its protein is CASSNGLAGVGNEQFF.

In its sample, this clone ranks as medium-sized (0.01 to 0.1%). The V call is TRBV27, the J call TRBJ1-5; TRBD1 matches at 10 bases. Germline V gene data show CDR1 as MNHEY and CDR2 as SMNVEV (reference sequence). Trimming removed 5 bases from V and 0 bases from J; junction bases left unmatched: 7. The CDR3 has 17 amino acids. The CDR3: CASSPLRTGGSNQPQHF. DNA for the CDR3: TGTGCCAGCAGTCCCCTTCGGACAGGGGGTAGCAATCAGCCCCAGCATTTT.

This chain links TRBV5-6 with TRBJ2-3; D possibly corresponds to TRBD1 (5 bases). The germline V gene has CDR1 SGHDT and CDR2 YYEEEE. This CDR3 region has 14 residues. Trimming pared 0 bases from V and 1 base from J, leaving 6 bases between. This chain's CDR3 is CASSLGQRTDTQYF. CDR3 bases: TGTGCCAGCAGCTTGGGACAGCGCACAGATACGCAGTATTTT.

The chain carries TRBV19 and TRBJ2-7, with 9 bases aligning to TRBD1. Germline-derived CDR1 and CDR2 are LNHDA and SQIVND (reference sequence). With V trimmed by 3 bases and J by 2 bases, 14 bases remained unmatched. The CDR3 is 18 residues long. The CDR3 is CASSMQVGTGPKTYEQYF. DNA for the CDR3: TGTGCCAGTAGTATGCAAGTCGGGACAGGGCCCAAAACCTACGAGCAGTACTTC.

The rearrangement links TRBV18 to TRBJ2-5; no clear D. The CDR3 consists of 14 residues. Germline CDR1 is KGHSH and CDR2 is LQKENI. The V gene lost 2 bases and the J gene lost 1 base, with 8 bases spanning the gap. This chain's CDR3 is CASSPSGSQETQYF. DNA of the CDR3: TGTGCCAGCTCACCATCTGGTTCCCAAGAGACCCAGTACTTC.